This T cell receptor (beta chain) is drawn from a study of OX40 agonist ivuxolimab in advanced cancers. CDR1 is SEHNR and CDR2 is FQNEAQ in the germline V gene (reference sequence). The CDR3 is 18 amino acids. V was clipped by 1 base and J by 5 bases, with 23 bases between them. Method: immunoSEQ multiplex PCR; TCRdb's copy keeps in-frame clones and lacks some. There are fewer than 95,000 clones in the sample; around nine tenths occur only once, and roughly 0.4% lies in the top ten. Sequencing used CD4+ or CD8+ T cells sorted from blood, obtained in a trial of the OX40 agonist ivuxolimab. This receptor was identified in an adult with an advanced solid tumor such as melanoma, head and neck, liver or kidney cancer. This chain joins TRBV7-9 and TRBJ2-5, with D maybe TRBD2 (5 bases). For the CDR3, the DNA is TGTGCCAGCAGCTTAGTTATTTCTTCAGCGGTCCTGGGGGAGACCCAGTACTTC. This encodes CASSLVISSAVLGETQYF.